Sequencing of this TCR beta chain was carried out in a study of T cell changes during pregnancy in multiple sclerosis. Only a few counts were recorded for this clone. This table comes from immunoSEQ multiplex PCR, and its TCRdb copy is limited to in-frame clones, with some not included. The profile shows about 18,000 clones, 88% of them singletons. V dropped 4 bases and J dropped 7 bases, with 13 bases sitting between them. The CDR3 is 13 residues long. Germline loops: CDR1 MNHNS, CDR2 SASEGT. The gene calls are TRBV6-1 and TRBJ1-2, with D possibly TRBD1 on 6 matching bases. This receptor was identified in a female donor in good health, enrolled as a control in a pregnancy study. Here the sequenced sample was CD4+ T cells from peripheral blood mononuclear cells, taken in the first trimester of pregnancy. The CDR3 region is CASSVDPRGGYTF. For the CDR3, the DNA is TGTGCCAGCAGTGTTGACCCCAGGGGTGGCTACACCTTC.